The clone carrying this T cell receptor (beta chain) appeared once. As yet, its antigen is unknown. Per the germline V gene, CDR1 is PRHDT and CDR2 is FYEKMQ (reference sequence). This CDR3 is built from 14 residues. V was pared by 5 bases and J by 1 base, with 8 bases between. This record belongs to a study of OX40 agonist ivuxolimab in advanced cancers. Study overall: Aged about 20 to 80 with a mean of approximately 57 years, they were around 79% male. Study results and caveats: The study found among the lowest clonal expansion in partial responders at 0.1-3.0 mg/kg.

Blood sampling took place at baseline, cycle 4 day 1, and cycle 7 day 1. Clones were sequenced by immunoSEQ multiplex PCR, and TCRdb holds only the in-frame ones, with some missing. The table shows about 37,000 clones, with about 90% occurring only once. The TCR sequence derives from an adult with an advanced solid tumor such as melanoma, head and neck, liver or kidney cancer. The chain carries TRBV13 and TRBJ2-2; D gene ambiguous. Sample: CD4+ or CD8+ T cells sorted from blood, taken in a trial of the OX40 agonist ivuxolimab. CDR3 sequence: CASSPRLNTGELFF. DNA for the CDR3: TGTGCCAGCAGCCCGAGATTGAACACCGGGGAGCTGTTTTTT.